One T cell receptor (beta chain) is described in this entry. Its specificity is unknown. The sample is drawn from a study of graft-versus-host responses after intestinal transplantation. The overall study: Each patient got anti-thymocyte globulin induction, then tacrolimus and steroids for approximately 3 years.

Regarding the study as a whole: Marrow from the recipient contained GvH clones, some of which had appeared first in ileum or blood.

Using immunoSEQ multiplex PCR, the repertoire was profiled, and TCRdb retains in-frame clones only, with some absent. This sample has 95,000 or so clones, with around 90% found just once. The source material was PBMCs, sampled about 450 days after intestinal transplant. This sequence originates from a human patient who received an intestinal transplant, so some T cells may come from the graft donor.

The DNA for the CDR3 is TGTGCCAGCAGCTTTGGCTTCTCCGAGATGAACACTGAAGCTTTCTTT. It codes for CASSFGFSEMNTEAFF. This sequence joins TRBV7-9 and TRBJ1-1; D remains unclear. The germline V gene encodes CDR1 SEHNR and CDR2 FQNEAQ (reference sequence). Trimming removed 3 bases from V and 0 bases from J, with 14 bases in between. The CDR3 length is 16 residues.